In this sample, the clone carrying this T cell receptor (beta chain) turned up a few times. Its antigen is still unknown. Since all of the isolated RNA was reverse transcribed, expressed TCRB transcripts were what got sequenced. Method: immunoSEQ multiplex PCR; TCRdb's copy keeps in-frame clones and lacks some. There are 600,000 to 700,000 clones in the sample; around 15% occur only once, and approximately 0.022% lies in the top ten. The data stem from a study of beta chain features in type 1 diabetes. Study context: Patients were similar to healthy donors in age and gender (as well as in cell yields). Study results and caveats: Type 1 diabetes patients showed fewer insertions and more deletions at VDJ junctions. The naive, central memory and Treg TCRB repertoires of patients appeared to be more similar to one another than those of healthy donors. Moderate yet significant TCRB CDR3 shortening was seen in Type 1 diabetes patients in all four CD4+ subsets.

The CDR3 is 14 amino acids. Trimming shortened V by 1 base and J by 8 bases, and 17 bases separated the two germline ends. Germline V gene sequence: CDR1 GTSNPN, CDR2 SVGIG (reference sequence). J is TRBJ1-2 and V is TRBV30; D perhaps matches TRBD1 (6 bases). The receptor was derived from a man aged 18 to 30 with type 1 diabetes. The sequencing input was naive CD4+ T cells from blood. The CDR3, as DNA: TGTGCCTGGAGTGGGCAGGGGTTCACATACGGCTACACCTTC. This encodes CAWSGQGFTYGYTF.